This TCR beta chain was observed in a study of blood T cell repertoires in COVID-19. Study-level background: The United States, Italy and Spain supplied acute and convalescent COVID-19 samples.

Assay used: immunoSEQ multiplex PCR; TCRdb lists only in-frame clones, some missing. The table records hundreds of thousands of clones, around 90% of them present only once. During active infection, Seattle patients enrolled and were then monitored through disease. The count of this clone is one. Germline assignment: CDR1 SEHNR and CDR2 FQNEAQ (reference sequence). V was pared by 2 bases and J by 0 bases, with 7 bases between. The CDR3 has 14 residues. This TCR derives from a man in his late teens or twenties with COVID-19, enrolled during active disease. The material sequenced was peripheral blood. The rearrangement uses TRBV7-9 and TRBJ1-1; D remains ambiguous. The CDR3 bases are TGTGCCAGCAGCTTAACACAGATGAACACTGAAGCTTTCTTT. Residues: CASSLTQMNTEAFF.